Each of the 9 T cell receptor beta chains below was sequenced from the same sample in a study of T-cell memory formation after mild COVID-19. TCRdb called the 5' RACE reads again in MiXCR, with one record for every CDR3 protein. The table lists a few hundred thousand distinct CDR3 sequences, 16% of them singletons. Material: PBMCs or a T cell subset sorted from them (not recorded which). These receptor sequences come from a man younger than 30 who had mild COVID-19 (a few samples of this study predate the infection). Cell type and time point are not known.

The V call is TRBV9, the J call TRBJ1-3; TRBD1 might be the D (5 bases). Germline V gene data show CDR1 as SGDLS and CDR2 as YYNGEE. V lost 5 bases to trimming and J lost 2 bases, with 8 bases between them. This CDR3 has 13 amino acids. This CDR3 reads CASRRTPGNTIYF. In DNA form, the CDR3 reads TGTGCCAGCAGGAGGACACCTGGAAACACCATATATTTT.

This clonotype was observed a handful of times. The chain joins TRBV4-1 to TRBJ2-3, with D unclear. V was shortened by 8 bases and J by 4 bases, with 13 bases between the two germline ends. CDR1 and CDR2 from the germline V gene are MGHRA and YSYEKL. The length of the CDR3 is 13 residues. In nucleotides, the CDR3 is TGCGCCAGCGGGCCCGAAGTAGCAGATACGCAGTATTTT. Translation: CASGPEVADTQYF.

V usage is TRBV19 and J usage is TRBJ1-5; D gene ambiguous. V lost 0 bases, J lost 9 bases, and 9 bases lay in between. This CDR3 has 13 residues. Per the germline V gene, CDR1 is LNHDA and CDR2 is SQIVND (reference sequence). CDR3 coding DNA: TGTGCCAGTAGTATAGAATCGGTTGCGCCCCAGCATTTT. Translating gives CASSIESVAPQHF.

In this sample, this clonotype turned up a few times. This chain uses TRBV7-6 with TRBJ2-2; possibly TRBD1 for D (5 bases). The germline CDR1 and CDR2 sequences are SGHVS and FNYEAQ. There are 16 residues in the CDR3. Trimming left V 1 base short and J 1 base short, with 10 bases between. The CDR3 loop is CASSLGQGMNTGELFF. Written as DNA, the CDR3 is TGTGCCAGCAGCTTAGGGCAGGGAATGAACACCGGGGAGCTGTTTTTT.

This clonotype was detected only a few times. The chain carries TRBV4-1 and TRBJ2-7; 9 bases are a match to TRBD1. Per germline, CDR1 MGHRA and CDR2 YSYEKL. The CDR3 sequence is 16 residues long. V trimming: 4 bases; J trimming: 3 bases; junction bases outside the gene matches: 10. The CDR3 loop is CASSPKKGQGIYEQYV. The DNA for the CDR3 is TGCGCCAGCAGCCCTAAAAAGGGACAGGGTATCTACGAGCAGTACGTC.

This clonotype has ten or more counts. CDR3 in amino acids: CASSPTGGNGYTF. In DNA form, the CDR3 reads TGTGCCAGCAGTCCCACAGGGGGCAATGGCTACACCTTC. The rearrangement links TRBV12-3 or TRBV12-4 to TRBJ1-2; 9 bases align to TRBD1. The CDR3 spans 13 residues. J gave up 6 bases and V 5 bases, and 4 bases lay outside the gene matches.

This clonotype showed up many times. One end of the junction varies from germline; a read error may be responsible. The chain links TRBV7-2 to TRBJ2-1; D remains ambiguous. CDR3 length equals 13 residues. Germline assignment: CDR1 SGHTA and CDR2 FQGNSA. As DNA, the CDR3 is TGCGCCAGCAGCTTGGGCGCCTACAATGAGCAGTTCTTC. Its protein product is CASSLGAYNEQFF. Drawing the rest from reference TRBV7-2 and TRBJ2-1, the complete variable domain is GAGVSQSPSNKVTEKGKDVELRCDPISGHTALYWYRQSLGQGLEFLIYFQGNSAPDKSGLPSDRFSAERTGGSVSTLTIQRTQQEDSAVYLCASSLGAYNEQFFGPGTRLTVL.

This clonotype was counted a few times. The chain recombines TRBV5-5 with TRBJ2-1; D tentatively reads TRBD1 or TRBD2 (6 bases each). Germline V lookup: CDR1 SGHKS, CDR2 YYEKEE (reference sequence). The CDR3 contains 16 residues. The V and J ends lost 4 bases and 4 bases respectively, with 18 bases between them. CDR3 amino acids: CASSPPPGAPYNEQFF. CDR3 sequence (DNA): TGTGCCAGCAGCCCACCGCCGGGGGCCCCTTACAATGAGCAGTTCTTC.

V is TRBV12-3 or TRBV12-4 and J is TRBJ1-2, with a weak D call TRBD1 (6 bases). This CDR3 has 17 amino acids. The V and J ends lost 5 bases and 6 bases respectively, with 25 bases between them. The CDR3 sequence: CASSPRGLDRGRDGYTF. DNA of the CDR3: TGTGCCAGCAGTCCGAGGGGCCTGGACAGAGGGAGGGATGGCTACACCTTC.